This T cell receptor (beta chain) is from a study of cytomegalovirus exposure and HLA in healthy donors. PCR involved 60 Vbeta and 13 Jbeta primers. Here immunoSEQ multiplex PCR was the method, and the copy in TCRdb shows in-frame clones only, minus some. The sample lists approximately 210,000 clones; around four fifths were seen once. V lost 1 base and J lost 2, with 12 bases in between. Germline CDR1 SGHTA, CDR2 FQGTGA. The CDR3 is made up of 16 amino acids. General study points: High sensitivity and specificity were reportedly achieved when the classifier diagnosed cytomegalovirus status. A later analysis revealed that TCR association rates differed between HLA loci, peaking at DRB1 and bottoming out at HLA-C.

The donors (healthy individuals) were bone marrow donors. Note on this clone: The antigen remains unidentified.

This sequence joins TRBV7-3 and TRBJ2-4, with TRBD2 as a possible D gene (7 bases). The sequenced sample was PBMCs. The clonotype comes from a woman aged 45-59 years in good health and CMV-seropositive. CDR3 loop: CASSLMSGGPKNIQYF. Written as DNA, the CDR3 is TGTGCCAGCAGCTTAATGTCGGGGGGCCCCAAAAACATTCAGTACTTC.